This T cell receptor (beta chain) originates from a study of CD8 T cells in ankylosing spondylitis. Study-wide points: Some of the motif variants had earlier been found in reactive arthritis patients' fluid and blood. Researchers reportedly found disease-linked clones significantly enriched in matched ankylosing spondylitis synovial fluid.

Deletions cut 7 bases from V and 1 base from J, with 7 bases between. The CDR3 runs to 12 residues. CDR1 is MDHEN, CDR2 SYDVKM, per germline. Preparation of TCR beta libraries was done by quantitative 5'-RACE with molecular barcodes. From the 5' RACE reads, TCRdb called clonotypes with MiXCR, one entry per CDR3 protein. The sample has fewer than 200,000 distinct CDR3 sequences, around 17% seen once. This clonotype was observed a few times. Its specificity is not known. The chain couples TRBV28 to TRBJ1-2; D call uncertain. The source of this sequence is a male donor with ankylosing spondylitis or in good health (not recorded which). Sequencing input: blood, either unsorted or a sorted T cell fraction (not recorded which). The CDR3 DNA reads as TGTGCCAGCACCAAAAATAACTATGGCTACACCTTC. Its protein product is CASTKNNYGYTF.